Listed here are 29 T cell receptor beta chains from one sample, sequenced in a study of Tregs in tolerant kidney transplant recipients. Assay: immunoSEQ multiplex PCR; the TCRdb copy retains only in-frame clones and omits some. The table shows tens of thousands of clones, with about 90% occurring only once. Sequenced: Tregs from blood. These receptors were taken from a human donor in good health.

The chain uses TRBV7-2 and TRBJ2-3; possibly TRBD2 for D (5 bases). Germline CDR1 reads SGHTA; CDR2 reads FQGNSA. Trimming removed 1 base at V and 1 base at J, with 15 bases between. This CDR3 has 17 residues. The CDR3 protein is CASSLEWWERGTDTQYF. Here the CDR3 DNA reads TGTGCCAGCAGCTTAGAATGGTGGGAGAGGGGCACAGATACGCAGTATTTT.

V usage is TRBV7-8 and J usage is TRBJ2-3; possibly TRBD1 or TRBD2 for D (5 bases each). From germline, CDR1 is SGHVS and CDR2 FQNEAQ. The germline V and J ends were trimmed by 1 base and 0 bases, with 17 bases remaining between them. This CDR3 spans 18 amino acids. The CDR3 DNA reads as TGTGCCAGCAGCTTAGGTCTAACGGGGCTCCGTAGCACAGATACGCAGTATTTT. It codes for CASSLGLTGLRSTDTQYF. Supplemented by reference TRBV7-8 and TRBJ2-3, the full variable domain reads GAGVSQSPRYKVAKRGQDVALRCDPISGHVSLFWYQQALGQGPEFLTYFQNEAQLDKSGLPSDRFFAERPEGSVSTLKIQRTQQEDSAVYLCASSLGLTGLRSTDTQYFGPGTRLTVL.

This chain joins TRBV6-5 and TRBJ2-3; 8 bases align to TRBD2. Germline V gives CDR1 MNHEY, CDR2 SVGAGI. CDR3 length equals 16 residues. Unmatched junction bases numbered 7, after V lost 2 bases and J lost 3 bases. The chain's CDR3 is CASSYRGLGLTDTQYF. As DNA, the CDR3 is TGTGCCAGCAGTTACCGGGGACTAGGTTTGACAGATACGCAGTATTTT.

The chain links TRBV5-1 to TRBJ2-3, with no clear D. Germline V gene data show CDR1 as SGHRS and CDR2 as YFSETQ. V was cut by 0 bases and J by 6 bases, with 5 bases left in between. CDR3 length: 12 residues. This chain's CDR3 is CASSLGQDTQYF. CDR3 DNA sequence: TGCGCCAGCAGCTTGGGCCAGGATACGCAGTATTTT.

The chain employs TRBV6-1 and TRBJ2-1; perhaps TRBD2 as D (6 bases). V gave up 7 bases and J gave up 2 bases, with 9 bases separating them. Germline V CDR1 and CDR2: MNHNS, SASEGT. CDR3 length: 13 amino acids. This CDR3 reads CASIAGPYNEQFF. The CDR3 DNA reads TGTGCCAGCATTGCGGGACCCTACAATGAGCAGTTCTTC.

This rearrangement joins TRBV18 to TRBJ2-2; 10 bases are shared with TRBD2. CDR3 length equals 16 residues. The V gene end was trimmed by 0 bases and the J gene end by 5 bases; junction bases not matched to a gene: 3. Germline V gene lookup returns CDR1 KGHSH and CDR2 LQKENI. Here the CDR3 DNA reads TGTGCCAGCTCACCACCCACTAGCGGGGCTACCGGGGAGCTGTTTTTT. It encodes CASSPPTSGATGELFF.

V is TRBV9 and J is TRBJ2-7; TRBD2 matches at 7 bases. CDR1 is SGDLS, CDR2 YYNGEE, per germline. This CDR3 is 14 amino acids long. The ends lost 4 bases at V and 7 bases at J; junction bases unmatched: 11. The chain's CDR3 is CASSTSGRREEQYF. CDR3 nucleotides: TGTGCCAGCAGCACCTCCGGGAGGCGGGAAGAGCAGTACTTC.

The CDR3 protein is CASTTGQPSNQPQHF. In DNA, the CDR3 is TGTGCCAGCACTACGGGACAGCCGAGCAATCAGCCCCAGCATTTT. The chain recombines TRBV2 with TRBJ1-5; 7 positions match TRBD1. Trimming cost V 7 bases and J 1 base; bases outside gene matches: 7. Germline CDR1 and CDR2: SNHLY and FYNNEI. This CDR3 has 15 residues.

This clone has a single count. The rearrangement uses TRBV4-1 and TRBJ2-7; D is undetermined. The length of the CDR3 is 13 residues. Germline assignment: CDR1 MGHRA and CDR2 YSYEKL. V was cut by 0 bases and J by 6 bases, with 9 bases left in between. The CDR3 reads CASSQEALREQYF. The CDR3 region has the DNA TGCGCCAGCAGCCAAGAGGCTCTCCGCGAGCAGTACTTC.

The J gene is TRBJ2-2, the V gene TRBV9; the match to TRBD1 covers 10 bases. V lost 6 bases to trimming and J lost 7 bases; unmatched junction nucleotides: 12. This CDR3 region has 16 residues. Germline CDR1 reads SGDLS; CDR2 reads YYNGEE. CDR3 region: CASTLEGTGDSGELFF. CDR3 nucleotides: TGTGCCAGCACCTTGGAGGGGACAGGGGACAGCGGGGAGCTGTTTTTT.

The count of this clone is one. V and J are TRBV5-1 and TRBJ2-1, with 7 bases identical to TRBD1. The CDR3 runs to 13 residues. V shed 0 bases and J 7 bases; nucleotides not matched to a gene: 1. From germline, CDR1 is SGHRS and CDR2 YFSETQ. The CDR3 here is CASSLDRGNEQFF. The CDR3 region has the DNA TGCGCCAGCAGCTTGGACAGGGGAAATGAGCAGTTCTTC.

V gene TRBV11-2 combines with J gene TRBJ2-1; 7 bases line up with TRBD1. J lost 2 bases, V lost 5 bases, and 6 bases had no gene match. Germline V lookup: CDR1 SGHAT, CDR2 FQNNGV. CDR3 length: 15 residues. The CDR3 DNA reads TGTGCCAGCAGCCACGGACAGGTTACCTACAATGAGCAGTTCTTC. Protein product: CASSHGQVTYNEQFF.

This chain uses TRBV11-1 with TRBJ2-5; the D is unclear. CDR3 length: 12 residues. Trimming left V 4 bases short and J 5 bases short, with 8 bases between. Germline V gene data show CDR1 as SGHAT and CDR2 as FQDESV (reference sequence). The CDR3 region has the DNA TGTGCCAGCAGCTCGACCTGGGAGACCCAGTACTTC. It specifies CASSSTWETQYF.

The rearrangement uses TRBV5-8 and TRBJ1-2; a weak D match, TRBD1 (6 bases). CDR1 is SGHTS and CDR2 is YDEGEE in the germline V gene. Trimming pared 5 bases from V and 3 bases from J, leaving 11 bases between. The CDR3 extends over 13 amino acids. CDR3 coding DNA: TGTGCCAGCAGGTCGGAGGGGGACTATGGCTACACCTTC. Translated: CASRSEGDYGYTF.

The chain uses TRBV9 and TRBJ2-1; TRBD1 agrees at 10 bases. The CDR3 extends over 14 amino acids. The V segment lost 0 bases and the J segment 7 bases; nucleotides outside the gene matches: 1. Looked up from germline, CDR1 is SGDLS and CDR2 is YYNGEE. The CDR3 sequence: CASSVGTGGNEQFF. DNA for the CDR3: TGTGCCAGCAGCGTAGGGACAGGGGGGAATGAGCAGTTCTTC.

The J gene is TRBJ1-2, the V gene TRBV7-3; a possible D gene is TRBD1 (5 bases). The CDR3 is 15 amino acids. Trimming removed 6 bases at V and 6 bases at J, with 20 bases between. Germline values: CDR1 SGHTA, CDR2 FQGTGA. The CDR3: CASSHHAGPQDGYTF. As DNA, the CDR3 is TGTGCCAGCAGTCACCACGCGGGACCACAGGATGGCTACACCTTC.

This chain uses TRBV4-2 with TRBJ2-2; TRBD2 might be the D (5 bases). Trimming stripped 5 bases from V and 3 bases from J, with 19 bases between. This CDR3 has 17 residues. CDR1 and CDR2 from the germline V gene are LGHNA and YNFKEQ. CDR3 sequence reads: CASSTRAREGYTGELFF. DNA for the CDR3: TGTGCCAGCAGCACCCGGGCGCGAGAGGGTTACACCGGGGAGCTGTTTTTT.

The CDR3 sequence: CSVKTKGLGTDTQYF. The CDR3 coding sequence is TGCAGCGTTAAGACCAAAGGACTAGGCACAGATACGCAGTATTTT. This chain uses TRBV29-1 with TRBJ2-3, with 7 bases lining up with TRBD2. The CDR3 has 15 amino acids. V lost 5 bases, J lost 1 base, and 9 bases stayed unmatched. The germline V gene has CDR1 SQVTM and CDR2 ANQGSEA.

The genes are TRBV6-6 and TRBJ2-5; perhaps D is TRBD1 or TRBD2 (5 bases each). The J call could be wrong; TRBJ2-7 is a better fit for the DNA end. Per germline, CDR1 MNHNY and CDR2 SVGAGI (reference sequence). The CDR3 runs to 11 residues. Here the CDR3 reads CARWDLYEQYF. CDR3 in DNA: TGTGCCAGATGGGACCTCTACGAGCAGTACTTC.

The chain links TRBV5-4 to TRBJ1-5, with D hard to call. Germline V lookup: CDR1 SGHNT, CDR2 YYREEE (reference sequence). V was clipped by 1 base and J by 1 base, with 6 bases between them. The CDR3 extends over 14 amino acids. The CDR3 reads CASSLKGSNQPQHF. The CDR3, as DNA: TGTGCCAGCAGCTTGAAAGGGAGCAATCAGCCCCAGCATTTT.

V usage is TRBV5-4 and J usage is TRBJ2-5, with D possibly TRBD2 on 5 matching bases. The CDR3 is 15 amino acids. The germline gives CDR1 SGHNT, CDR2 YYREEE (reference sequence). Trimming removed 1 base from V and 2 bases from J, with 12 bases in between. CDR3 loop: CASSLTSFHQETQYF. CDR3 sequence (DNA): TGTGCCAGCAGCTTGACTAGTTTCCATCAAGAGACCCAGTACTTC.

Written as DNA, the CDR3 is TGCAGTGCGCTGAAAGGACAGCCCCAGCATTTT. Protein sequence: CSALKGQPQHF. J is TRBJ1-5 and V is TRBV20-1; D remains unclear. The germline V gene has CDR1 DFQATT and CDR2 SNEGSKA (reference sequence). The CDR3 has 11 residues. V was shortened by 6 bases and J by 7 bases, with 10 bases between the two germline ends.

In DNA form, the CDR3 reads TGTGCCTGGACCCAACTAGCGGGAGGTATTCAGAATGAGCAGTTCTTC. Translated: CAWTQLAGGIQNEQFF. The genes are TRBV30 and TRBJ2-1, with TRBD2 matching over 12 bases. The germline V gene has CDR1 GTSNPN and CDR2 SVGIG (reference sequence). CDR3 length equals 16 residues. With V trimmed by 4 bases and J by 7 bases, 11 bases remained unmatched. Looking up the rest from reference TRBV30 and TRBJ2-1 gives the full variable domain: SQTIHQWPATLVQPVGSPLSLECTVEGTSNPNLYWYRQAAGRGLQLLFYSVGIGQISSEVPQNLSASRPQDRQFILSSKKLLLSDSGFYLCAWTQLAGGIQNEQFFGPGTRLTVL.

CDR3 nucleotide sequence: TGTGCCAGCAGTGAATTCGTTTCCTATGGCTACACCTTC. It encodes CASSEFVSYGYTF. The chain couples TRBV25-1 to TRBJ1-2; D uncertain. Germline V gene data show CDR1 as MGHDK and CDR2 as SYGVNS. V gave up 1 base and J gave up 4 bases, with 7 bases separating them. The CDR3 sequence is 13 residues long.

V gene TRBV5-1 combines with J gene TRBJ2-7; possible D gene TRBD1, 5 bases. Germline values: CDR1 SGHRS, CDR2 YFSETQ. V lost 0 bases, J lost 3 bases, and 16 bases lay in between. This CDR3 is built from 16 residues. The CDR3 region is CASSLDWGASSYEQYF. In DNA, the CDR3 is TGCGCCAGCAGCTTGGATTGGGGCGCCTCCAGCTACGAGCAGTACTTC. Complete variable domain (other parts from reference TRBV5-1 and TRBJ2-7): KAGVTQTPRYLIKTRGQQVTLSCSPISGHRSVSWYQQTPGQGLQFLFEYFSETQRNKGNFPGRFSGRQFSNSRSEMNVSTLELGDSALYLCASSLDWGASSYEQYFGPGTRLTVT.

DNA for the CDR3: TGCAGTGCGGCGGGGCCAAGCATTCAGTACTTC. Translated, it gives CSAAGPSIQYF. The J gene is TRBJ2-4, the V gene TRBV20-1, with a possible D match to TRBD2 (6 bases). The CDR3 contains 11 residues. Trimming took 6 bases from V and 9 from J, leaving 12 bases between them. Looked up from germline, CDR1 is DFQATT and CDR2 is SNEGSKA (reference sequence).

The J gene is TRBJ1-2, the V gene TRBV7-9; a weak D match, TRBD1 (6 bases). V shed 5 bases and J shed 2 bases, with 9 bases lying between them. The CDR3 length is 13 residues. Germline V gives CDR1 SEHNR, CDR2 FQNEAQ (reference sequence). CDR3 sequence: CASSTGQNYGYTF. CDR3 DNA: TGTGCCAGCAGCACCGGACAGAACTATGGCTACACCTTC. Based on the CDR3 plus reference TRBV7-9 and TRBJ1-2, the full variable domain is DTGVSQNPRHKITKRGQNVTFRCDPISEHNRLYWYRQTLGQGPEFLTYFQNEAQLEKSRLLSDRFSAERPKGSFSTLEIQRTEQGDSAMYLCASSTGQNYGYTFGSGTRLTVV.

The chain employs TRBV14 and TRBJ1-2, with D possibly matching TRBD1 (5 bases). There are 12 residues in the CDR3. CDR1 is SGHDN and CDR2 is FVKESK in the germline V gene. The V gene lost 4 bases and the J gene lost 2 bases, with 5 bases spanning the gap. The CDR3 loop reads CASSRQNYGYTF. The CDR3 DNA reads as TGTGCCAGCAGCCGACAGAACTATGGCTACACCTTC. The complete variable domain, with remaining parts taken from reference TRBV14 and TRBJ1-2, reads EAGVTQFPSHSVIEKGQTVTLRCDPISGHDNLYWYRRVMGKEIKFLLHFVKESKQDESGMPNNRFLAERTGGTYSTLKVQPAELEDSGVYFCASSRQNYGYTFGSGTRLTVV.

This chain links TRBV6-5 with TRBJ1-2, with 8 bases that match TRBD1. V trimming: 2 bases; J trimming: 5 bases; junction bases outside the gene matches: 4. The germline gives CDR1 MNHEY, CDR2 SVGAGI. There are 14 residues in the CDR3. This CDR3 reads CASSYRTGCYGYTF. The DNA of the CDR3 is TGTGCCAGCAGTTACAGGACAGGGTGTTATGGCTACACCTTC.